The T cell receptor (beta chain) described here comes from a study of control samples from healthy donors and cancer patients. CDR3 size: 13 residues. Trimming took off 3 bases at V and 5 bases at J, with 11 bases between the two ends. Germline-derived CDR1 and CDR2 are SGHRS and YFSETQ. Some clones are missing from TCRdb's copy, which holds only in-frame ones; the method was immunoSEQ multiplex PCR. The sample records roughly 63,000 clones, 92% being singletons. Sequencing was done on a sample of PBMCs. This TCR was sampled from a middle-aged man with colorectal cancer. The chain has TRBV5-1 and TRBJ2-5, with D perhaps TRBD1 or TRBD2 (5 bases each). DNA for the CDR3: TGCGCCAGCAGCTCGGGACCGAGGGAGACCCAGTACTTC. This encodes CASSSGPRETQYF.